This T cell receptor beta chain derives from a study of T cell responses to AZD1222 COVID-19 vaccine. Study in general: The analysis combined second doses at about 4 or about 12 weeks.

As concerns this clone: What it recognizes is unknown.

Libraries were prepared by immunoSEQ multiplex PCR; TCRdb keeps only in-frame clonotypes and omits some of them. The sample lists under 75,000 clones; less than 85% were seen once. Study findings and constraints: Spike-specific TCR breadth and depth rose after two AZD1222 doses. There were mostly white British donors and more females than males, and clonal diversity was possibly underestimated. Sampling captured repertoires only after the peak T cell response.

In germline, CDR1 is SGHNT, CDR2 YENEEA. The CDR3 loop spans 14 amino acids. The V end was cut by 3 bases, the J end by 1 base, with 10 bases between. The sequence derives from an adult in good health. The chain combines TRBV11-3 with TRBJ2-7; D tentatively fits TRBD1 or TRBD2 (5 bases each). Sequencing used peripheral blood, obtained on day 0 of AZD1222 vaccination. The CDR3 sequence is CASSFRDGSYEQYF. CDR3 DNA sequence: TGTGCCAGCAGCTTCCGGGACGGGTCCTACGAGCAGTACTTC. The whole variable domain, filled in from reference TRBV11-3 and TRBJ2-7, reads EAGVVQSPRYKIIEKKQPVAFWCNPISGHNTLYWYLQNLGQGPELLIRYENEEAVDDSQLPKDRFSAERLKGVDSTLKIQPAELGDSAVYLCASSFRDGSYEQYFGPGTRLTVT.